Below are 12 T cell receptor beta chains sequenced from a single sample in a study of blood T cell repertoires in COVID-19. Data came from immunoSEQ multiplex PCR; TCRdb stores just in-frame clones and leaves some out. This sample carries roughly 62,000 clones, 82% of them seen once, and the ten largest clones take over 3.5%. Input material: peripheral blood. These receptors originate from a man aged 55 to 70 with acute or convalescent COVID-19.

This chain links TRBV7-6 with TRBJ2-3, with 16 nucleotides matching TRBD2. The CDR3 sequence is 20 residues long. After removal of 5 bases from V and 2 bases from J, the junction contained 13 bases not matched to a gene. The germline CDR1 and CDR2 sequences are SGHVS and FNYEAQ. In DNA, the CDR3 is TGTGCCAGCAGCGCGGCCCCGGGACTAGCGGGGGGGCCTCACACAGATACGCAGTATTTT. As protein: CASSAAPGLAGGPHTDTQYF.

The chain joins TRBV7-8 to TRBJ2-1, with a possible D match to TRBD2 (5 bases). The length of the CDR3 is 12 residues. V gave up 5 bases and J gave up 12 bases, with 14 bases separating them. CDR1 is SGHVS and CDR2 is FQNEAQ in the germline V gene. CDR3 in amino acids: CASSPTRDRQFF. The CDR3 DNA is TGTGCCAGCAGCCCCACTAGAGATCGGCAGTTCTTC.

The genes are TRBV5-1 and TRBJ2-5, with a possible D match to TRBD1 (8 bases). V was cut by 4 bases and J by 2 bases, with 21 bases left in between. Germline CDR1 is SGHRS and CDR2 is YFSETQ. This CDR3 spans 17 amino acids. The CDR3, as DNA: TGCGCCAGCAGCAGTGGACAGGGAGGGATTGTACAAGAGACCCAGTACTTC. This sequence encodes CASSSGQGGIVQETQYF.

V is TRBV5-1 and J is TRBJ2-1; 7 nucleotides line up with TRBD1. The germline V gene encodes CDR1 SGHRS and CDR2 YFSETQ. The CDR3 contains 15 residues. Trimming took 2 bases from V and 1 from J; bases not matched to a gene: 3. In nucleotides, the CDR3 is TGCGCCAGCAGCTTCCGACAGGGATCCTACAATGAGCAGTTCTTC. Translated, it gives CASSFRQGSYNEQFF.

V is TRBV7-2 and J is TRBJ1-1; 9 bases fit TRBD1. This CDR3 region has 14 residues. V dropped 4 bases and J dropped 4; count of bases not matched to a gene: 4. Germline values: CDR1 SGHTA, CDR2 FQGNSA. The CDR3 sequence is CASSSRQGGTEAFF. The CDR3 DNA reads as TGTGCCAGCAGCTCGAGACAGGGGGGCACTGAAGCTTTCTTT.

The chain employs TRBV29-1 and TRBJ1-1; D gene ambiguous. This CDR3 spans 13 amino acids. Between the trimmed V and J ends, which lost 5 bases and 2 bases, there was a span of 12 bases. The germline gives CDR1 SQVTM, CDR2 ANQGSEA. The CDR3 protein is CSVQQSLNTEAFF. The CDR3 coding sequence is TGCAGCGTTCAACAGAGCCTTAACACTGAAGCTTTCTTT.

The chain employs TRBV5-7 and TRBJ1-5; no definite D call. TRBV5-7 is assigned to the ORF class and has an uncertain function. The CDR3 spans 15 residues. V was trimmed by 4 bases and J by 0 bases, leaving 11 bases between them. CDR3 protein: CASSRRRDSNQPQHF. CDR3 coding DNA: TGTGCCAGCAGCAGGCGGAGGGATAGCAATCAGCCCCAGCATTTT.

The chain couples TRBV24-1 to TRBJ2-1; tentative D call: TRBD1 (6 bases). From germline, CDR1 is KGHDR and CDR2 SFDVKD. V was trimmed by 4 bases and J by 4 bases, leaving 13 bases between them. The CDR3 is made up of 15 amino acids. In DNA, the CDR3 is TGTGCCACCAGTGACGTGGGGGCCGTTTACAATGAGCAGTTCTTC. The encoded protein is CATSDVGAVYNEQFF.

The chain is built from TRBV5-1 and TRBJ1-2, with TRBD1 identical over 7 bases. CDR3 length equals 16 residues. Germline CDR1 reads SGHRS; CDR2 reads YFSETQ. V dropped 2 bases and J dropped 2; count of bases not matched to a gene: 9. The CDR3 loop is CASSFIPGQTNYGYTF. CDR3 DNA: TGCGCCAGCAGCTTCATTCCGGGACAGACCAACTATGGCTACACCTTC.

This chain uses TRBV18 with TRBJ2-1, with 7 bases fitting TRBD2. The germline CDR1 and CDR2 sequences are KGHSH and LQKENI. V shed 3 bases, J shed 5 bases, and the junction held 10 bases outside the gene matches. The CDR3 is made up of 16 amino acids. DNA for the CDR3: TGTGCCAGCTCACCGCGGGGGAACCCCAACAACAATGAGCAGTTCTTC. It is translated as CASSPRGNPNNNEQFF.

This clone turned up a few times. The chain has TRBV6-2 or TRBV6-3 and TRBJ1-2; maybe TRBD1 (5 bases). V was pared by 5 bases and J by 5 bases, with 18 bases between. The CDR3 length is 15 residues. CDR1 and CDR2 from the germline V gene are MNHEY and SVGEGT. For the CDR3, the DNA is TGTGCCAGCAGTCACCCACTTACAGGAGGGTATGGCTACACCTTC. Its translation is CASSHPLTGGYGYTF.

The rearrangement uses TRBV24-1 and TRBJ1-5; weak D call: TRBD1 (5 bases). V lost 7 bases and J lost 5, with 17 bases in between. This CDR3 spans 15 amino acids. Germline CDR1 reads KGHDR; CDR2 reads SFDVKD. The CDR3: CATSLGTAGDQPQHF. The DNA of the CDR3 is TGTGCCACCAGCTTGGGGACTGCGGGAGATCAGCCCCAGCATTTT.